Below, 13 T cell receptor beta chains from the same sample are listed, as sequenced in a study of blood T cell repertoires in COVID-19. TCRdb keeps only in-frame clones here, not all; method: immunoSEQ multiplex PCR. The repertoire holds about 400,000 clones, less than 90% seen once, with about 3% in the top ten. The sample consisted of PBMCs or T cells enriched from blood (not recorded which). These receptors were taken from a woman between 25 and 40 years old who had recovered from COVID-19.

V is TRBV5-1 and J is TRBJ2-7; weak D call: TRBD2 (7 bases). Trimming pared 3 bases from V and 5 bases from J, leaving 12 bases between. This CDR3 comprises 13 residues. In germline, CDR1 is SGHRS, CDR2 YFSETQ. The CDR3: CASSWGGVNEQYF. In DNA form, the CDR3 reads TGCGCCAGCAGCTGGGGGGGCGTGAACGAGCAGTACTTC.

The chain couples TRBV12-5 to TRBJ2-7; no definite D call. Trimming stripped 2 bases from V and 3 bases from J, with 11 bases between. Germline CDR1 is LGHNT and CDR2 is FRNRAP. This CDR3 spans 14 amino acids. The CDR3 region has the DNA TGTGCTAGTGGTTTGACAAGACTGGGCTACGAGCAGTACTTC. Its protein product is CASGLTRLGYEQYF.

In DNA, the CDR3 is TGTGCCACCCATCAACAGGGATCGGATACGCAGTATTTT. Translated, it gives CATHQQGSDTQYF. The chain carries TRBV6-5 and TRBJ2-3; D possibly corresponds to TRBD1 (6 bases). The V and J ends lost 10 bases and 6 bases respectively, with 17 bases between them. Germline CDR1 MNHEY, CDR2 SVGAGI. This CDR3 region has 13 residues.

The V gene is TRBV7-8, the J gene TRBJ2-1; D is possibly TRBD2 (6 bases). The CDR3 extends over 12 amino acids. V gave up 5 bases and J gave up 9 bases, with 11 bases separating them. Per the germline V gene, CDR1 is SGHVS and CDR2 is FQNEAQ. The chain's CDR3 is CASSRDWGEQFF. DNA for the CDR3: TGTGCCAGCAGCCGGGACTGGGGTGAGCAGTTCTTC.

The genes are TRBV9 and TRBJ2-1; TRBD2 matches at 11 bases. Trimming cost V 3 bases and J 3 bases; bases outside gene matches: 5. In germline, CDR1 is SGDLS, CDR2 YYNGEE. This CDR3 has 16 amino acids. The CDR3 sequence is CASSELSGRVYNEQFF. DNA for the CDR3: TGTGCCAGCAGCGAACTTAGCGGGAGGGTCTACAATGAGCAGTTCTTC.

Only a few counts were recorded for this clone. This chain links TRBV21-1 with TRBJ2-2; TRBD2 is taken as the D call from the table, unchecked against the DNA. TRBV21-1 is assigned pseudogene status. The CDR3 has 15 amino acids. The CDR3 region has the DNA TGTGCCAGCAGCAAAGGTCCTAGCGCGGGCGGGGAGCTGTTTTTT. Amino acid sequence: CASSKGPSAGGELFF.

This chain connects TRBV5-1 to TRBJ2-5, with TRBD2 matching over 14 bases. After removal of 4 bases from V and 1 base from J, the junction contained 3 bases not matched to a gene. Germline CDR1 SGHRS, CDR2 YFSETQ. There are 16 residues in the CDR3. The CDR3 loop is CASSIGTSGGQETQYF. CDR3 in DNA: TGCGCCAGCAGCATTGGGACTAGCGGGGGCCAAGAGACCCAGTACTTC.

The V gene is TRBV3-1 (or the pseudogene TRBV3-2), the J gene TRBJ1-6; TRBD1 matches 7 bases. The V and J ends lost 1 base and 9 bases, in that order; junction bases with no gene match: 3. The CDR3 loop spans 14 amino acids. Germline CDR1 and CDR2: LGHDT and YNNKEL (reference sequence). CDR3 sequence reads: CASSQVSGGSPLHF. CDR3 DNA: TGTGCCAGCAGCCAAGTATCAGGGGGTTCACCCCTCCACTTT.

The chain has TRBV19 and TRBJ1-3; D might be TRBD1 (6 bases). This CDR3 has 15 amino acids. The germline CDR1 and CDR2 sequences are LNHDA and SQIVND (reference sequence). V was cut by 4 bases and J by 0 bases, with 10 bases left in between. CDR3 nucleotides: TGTGCCAGTAGTAGGGGCAGGGGCTCTGGAAACACCATATATTTT. Encoded protein: CASSRGRGSGNTIYF.

This chain uses TRBV5-1 with TRBJ2-1; tentative D call: TRBD2 (7 bases). CDR1 is SGHRS and CDR2 is YFSETQ in the germline V gene. The CDR3 has 18 residues. V lost 4 bases and J 3 bases, leaving 23 bases between the germline ends. CDR3 in DNA: TGCGCCAGCAGCGGCGGACTAGGAGGGGGGATTTACTACAATGAGCAGTTCTTC. Translated: CASSGGLGGGIYYNEQFF. Variable domain in full (rest from reference TRBV5-1 and TRBJ2-1): KAGVTQTPRYLIKTRGQQVTLSCSPISGHRSVSWYQQTPGQGLQFLFEYFSETQRNKGNFPGRFSGRQFSNSRSEMNVSTLELGDSALYLCASSGGLGGGIYYNEQFFGPGTRLTVL.

The J gene is TRBJ1-1, the V gene TRBV25-1; no reliable D call. Trimming left V 3 bases short and J 2 bases short, with 16 bases between. The CDR3 is 16 residues long. Germline V CDR1 and CDR2: MGHDK, SYGVNS. The CDR3 bases are TGTGCCAGCAGTGATAACTACCTCCAGCGTAACACTGAAGCTTTCTTT. Protein: CASSDNYLQRNTEAFF.

With respect to this clone: The identical CDR3 is also encoded by other nucleotide sequences in the sample. The chain is built from TRBV9 and TRBJ1-3; D is unresolved. The length of the CDR3 is 14 residues. CDR1 is SGDLS, CDR2 YYNGEE, per germline. Trimming pared 6 bases from V and 0 bases from J, leaving 10 bases between. The chain's CDR3 is CASNPGSSGNTIYF. In DNA, the CDR3 is TGTGCCAGCAACCCCGGGAGCTCTGGAAACACCATATATTTT.

This chain connects TRBV11-1 to TRBJ1-2; 12 positions agree with TRBD1. Trimming at V came to 2 bases and at J to 4 bases, leaving 5 bases not matched to a gene. The germline V gene has CDR1 SGHAT and CDR2 FQDESV (reference sequence). CDR3 size: 16 residues. The CDR3 sequence is CASSLSGTGGRYGYTF. The CDR3 nucleotides read TGTGCCAGCAGCTTATCCGGGACAGGGGGCCGCTATGGCTACACCTTC.